This T cell receptor (beta chain) comes out of a study of cytomegalovirus exposure and HLA in healthy donors. PCR involved 60 Vbeta and 13 Jbeta primers. The table came from immunoSEQ multiplex PCR; TCRdb's copy has only in-frame clones and leaves some out. The sample has around 94,000 clones, 50% to 70% seen once. Whole-study findings and limits: A later analysis reportedly found fewer N-insertions in an Asian-associated ancestry cluster than the roughly 670-donor mean. In an earlier analysis, about 90% or about 30%: the productive usage of most TCR beta V segments. Information on immune exposure was restricted to one variable (CMV serostatus).

In its sample, this clone was seen a few times. Its antigen is still unknown. Germline lookup yields CDR1 LNHDA and CDR2 SQIVND (reference sequence). V lost 3 bases and J lost 6, with 9 bases in between. CDR3 length: 13 residues. J is TRBJ1-5 and V is TRBV19, with D uncertain. The clonotype was recovered from a human donor in good health. Sequencing input: PBMCs. CDR3 nucleotides: TGTGCCAGTAGTATGAGGGAGGCTCAGCCCCAGCATTTT. Protein sequence: CASSMREAQPQHF.